Shown below are 14 T cell receptor beta chains from a single sample sequenced in a study of early stage breast cancer tumors (dated by TCRdb to about 2017). Library generation was performed with the immunoSEQ multiplex PCR assay. TCRdb's version of the immuneACCESS table is confined to in-frame rearrangements and falls short of the full clone set. An unresolved V gene accounts for under half of the shortfall where checked; the remainder is of unknown origin. This sample gives tens of thousands of clones in total; just under 80% of them show up just once. The ten largest clones represent around 3.4% of the sample. The sequenced sample was blood. The source is a person aged 35 to 50 with breast cancer.

The DNA for the CDR3 is TGTGCCAGCAGCCCCATAGGGGACAGTCAAGAGACCCAGTACTTC. Translating gives CASSPIGDSQETQYF. This chain joins TRBV7-9 and TRBJ2-5; 7 positions match TRBD1. The CDR3 sequence is 15 residues long. The germline V gene has CDR1 SEHNR and CDR2 FQNEAQ (reference sequence). The ends lost 5 bases at V and 2 bases at J; junction bases unmatched: 8.

The chain is built from TRBV6-1 and TRBJ1-1; D is undetermined. Trimming pared 2 bases from V and 6 bases from J, leaving 16 bases between. CDR3 length: 15 residues. The germline gives CDR1 MNHNS, CDR2 SASEGT. CDR3 sequence reads: CASSESDGVSAEAFF. In nucleotides, the CDR3 is TGTGCCAGCAGTGAAAGTGATGGGGTTTCAGCTGAAGCTTTCTTT.

Remarks on this clone: Mismatch with germline at one junction end may stem from a read error. The rearrangement links TRBV7-7 to TRBJ2-7, with a weak D call TRBD2 (5 bases). The CDR3 consists of 14 residues. The germline gives CDR1 SSHAT, CDR2 FNYEAQ (reference sequence). CDR3 nucleotides: TGTGCTAGCAGCCCGGGGTTTGGTGCTGGGGAGCAGTACTTC. Its protein is CASSPGFGAGEQYF.

The chain joins TRBV11-3 to TRBJ2-7; 8 nucleotides align to TRBD2. Trimming took 4 bases from V and 5 from J; bases not matched to a gene: 10. The germline V gene encodes CDR1 SGHNT and CDR2 YENEEA. The CDR3 contains 15 residues. CDR3 DNA: TGTGCCAGCAGCTCGGGAGGGACATTTGGGGACGAGCAGTACTTC. Translated, it gives CASSSGGTFGDEQYF.

This clone was seen once. J is TRBJ2-2 and V is TRBV10-2, with 8 bases matching TRBD1. The length of the CDR3 is 15 residues. Germline CDR1 is WSHSY and CDR2 is SAAADI. V trimming: 8 bases; J trimming: 9 bases; junction bases outside the gene matches: 14. The CDR3 protein is CASAEAAGGGRELFF. CDR3 bases: TGCGCCAGCGCTGAGGCTGCAGGGGGCGGGAGGGAGCTGTTTTTT.

This clone was found once. This chain links TRBV29-1 with TRBJ2-3, with TRBD1 matching 8 bases. CDR3 length: 15 residues. CDR1 is SQVTM and CDR2 is ANQGSEA in the germline V gene. The V gene end was trimmed by 2 bases and the J gene end by 1 base; junction bases not matched to a gene: 5. Here the CDR3 reads CSVEWLQGGTDTQYF. In nucleotides, the CDR3 is TGCAGCGTTGAATGGTTACAGGGGGGCACAGATACGCAGTATTTT.

This clone was seen a handful of times. The V gene is TRBV29-1, the J gene TRBJ1-5; no clear D gene. CDR3 length: 13 residues. V lost 5 bases and J 10 bases, leaving 18 bases between the germline ends. CDR1 and CDR2 (germline): SQVTM, ANQGSEA. In DNA form, the CDR3 reads TGCAGCGTTCGGACCGCGGCTGATGGTCCCCAGCATTTT. Residues: CSVRTAADGPQHF.

The chain is built from TRBV9 and TRBJ2-7; TRBD1 matches 8 bases. The V and J ends lost 4 bases and 3 bases, in that order; junction bases with no gene match: 9. This CDR3 is built from 15 residues. Germline V lookup: CDR1 SGDLS, CDR2 YYNGEE. The CDR3 reads CASSPYRGTGYEQYF. The CDR3 DNA follows: TGTGCCAGCAGCCCGTATAGGGGGACAGGCTACGAGCAGTACTTC.

This rearrangement joins TRBV6-4 to TRBJ2-3; no reliable D call. This CDR3 region has 15 residues. The V end was cut by 4 bases, the J end by 0 bases, with 11 bases between. CDR1 and CDR2 from the germline V gene are MRHNA and SNTAGT. DNA of the CDR3: TGTGCCAGCAGTGTCCTGGCGACTAGCACAGATACGCAGTATTTT. Translation gives CASSVLATSTDTQYF.

This chain joins TRBV13 and TRBJ2-7; 10 nucleotides line up with TRBD2. The length of the CDR3 is 16 residues. V shed 0 bases, J shed 7 bases, and the junction held 9 bases outside the gene matches. Germline V gene sequence: CDR1 PRHDT, CDR2 FYEKMQ (reference sequence). The DNA for the CDR3 is TGTGCCAGCAGCTTAGGCGCTAGCGGGAGTAATAGGGAGCAGTACTTC. It specifies CASSLGASGSNREQYF. The whole variable domain, remainder taken from reference TRBV13 and TRBJ2-7, is AAGVIQSPRHLIKEKRETATLKCYPIPRHDTVYWYQQGPGQDPQFLISFYEKMQSDKGSIPDRFSAQQFSDYHSELNMSSLELGDSALYFCASSLGASGSNREQYFGPGTRLTVT.

The chain uses TRBV9 and TRBJ1-4, with a weak D call TRBD1 (6 bases). CDR1 is SGDLS and CDR2 is YYNGEE in the germline V gene. The CDR3 contains 13 residues. V lost 1 base to trimming and J lost 5 bases, with 6 bases between them. CDR3 sequence: CASSVTGNEKLFF. In DNA form, the CDR3 reads TGTGCCAGCAGCGTAACAGGGAATGAAAAACTGTTTTTT.

The DNA of the CDR3 is TGCGCCAGCAGCCATACTAGCGGGAGGAGCAATGAGCAGTTCTTC. Translated: CASSHTSGRSNEQFF. This chain joins TRBV4-1 and TRBJ2-1, with 12 nucleotides matching TRBD2. The V gene end was trimmed by 3 bases and the J gene end by 6 bases; junction bases not matched to a gene: 3. CDR1 MGHRA and CDR2 YSYEKL come from the germline V gene. The CDR3 sequence is 15 residues long.

The chain couples TRBV6-1 to TRBJ2-3; no definite D call. V shed 7 bases and J shed 3 bases, with 11 bases lying between them. Germline lookup yields CDR1 MNHNS and CDR2 SASEGT. This CDR3 has 13 residues. CDR3 protein: CASISILTDTQYF. For the CDR3, the DNA is TGTGCCAGCATTTCTATACTGACAGATACGCAGTATTTT.

V is TRBV5-5 and J is TRBJ1-2; D perhaps matches TRBD1 (6 bases). The V and J ends lost 6 bases and 4 bases respectively, with 16 bases between them. This CDR3 region has 14 residues. The germline CDR1 and CDR2 sequences are SGHKS and YYEKEE (reference sequence). The CDR3 loop reads CASNLGTLPYGYTF. CDR3 bases: TGTGCCAGCAACCTTGGGACATTACCCTATGGCTACACCTTC.